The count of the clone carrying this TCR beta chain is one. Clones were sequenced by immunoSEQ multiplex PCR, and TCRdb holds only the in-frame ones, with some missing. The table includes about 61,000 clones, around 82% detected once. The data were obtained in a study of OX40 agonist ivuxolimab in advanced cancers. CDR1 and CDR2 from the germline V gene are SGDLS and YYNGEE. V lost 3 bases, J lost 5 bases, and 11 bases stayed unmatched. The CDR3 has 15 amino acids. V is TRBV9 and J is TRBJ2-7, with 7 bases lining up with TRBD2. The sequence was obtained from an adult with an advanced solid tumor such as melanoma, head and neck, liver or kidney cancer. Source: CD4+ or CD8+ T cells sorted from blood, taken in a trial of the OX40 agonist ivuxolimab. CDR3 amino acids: CASSGVVGGLDEQYF. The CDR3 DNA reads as TGTGCCAGCAGCGGGGTAGTGGGAGGGTTGGACGAGCAGTACTTC.